The present T cell receptor beta chain was sequenced within a study of naive and memory T cell subsets. Study-wide results and caveats: More TCRs at tuberculin sites were read as hypersensitivity T cell infiltration. This RNA-based method may be sensitive to activation-related transcript changes.

On this clonotype: Its specificity is not known.

This CDR3 spans 11 amino acids. With 2 bases removed from V and 10 bases from J, the gap between germline ends came to 9 bases. Germline assignment: CDR1 SGHDT and CDR2 YYEEEE. As for treatment: skin biopsy from PPD injection site in Mantoux-positive individual. TCR cDNA received a 3' ligated oligonucleotide that carried a UMI. Unsorted total RNA, roughly 1 to 1000 ng, was DNase treated before reverse transcription. Four PCR rounds used nested alpha and beta constant region primers plus the SP2 primer. Alpha and beta constant region primers primed reverse transcription for blood and skin samples. TCRdb recomputed calls from the UMI-ligation and nested PCR reads with MiXCR, one row per CDR3 protein. Of roughly 13,000 distinct CDR3 sequences in the sample, 4% to 6.5% are singletons; the top ten hold roughly 8.2%.

The sample was skin, taken from a tuberculin skin test site. The source of this sequence is an adult in good health. The chain recombines TRBV5-6 with TRBJ1-2; D uncertain. CDR3 amino acids: CASSFLEAYTF. In DNA form, the CDR3 reads TGTGCCAGCAGCTTTTTGGAGGCCTACACCTTC. The full variable domain, completed using reference TRBV5-6 and TRBJ1-2, is DAGVTQSPTHLIKTRGQQVTLRCSPKSGHDTVSWYQQALGQGPQFIFQYYEEEERQRGNFPDRFSGHQFPNYSSELNVNALLLGDSALYLCASSFLEAYTFGSGTRLTVV.